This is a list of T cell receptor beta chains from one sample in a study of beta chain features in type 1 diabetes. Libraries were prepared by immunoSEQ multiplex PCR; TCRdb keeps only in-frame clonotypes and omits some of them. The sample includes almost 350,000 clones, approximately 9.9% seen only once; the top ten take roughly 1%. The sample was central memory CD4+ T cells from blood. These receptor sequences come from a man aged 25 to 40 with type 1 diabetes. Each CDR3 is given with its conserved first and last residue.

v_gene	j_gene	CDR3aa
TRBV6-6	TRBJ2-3	CASKFGQGGDTQYF
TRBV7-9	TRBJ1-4	CASGPGVATNEKLFF
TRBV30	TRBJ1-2	CAWSLNLVGYTF
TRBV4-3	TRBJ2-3	CASSQVGQRDGVDTQYF
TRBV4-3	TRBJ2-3	CASSQDYGTSGGRTDTQYF
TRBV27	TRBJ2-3	CASSMWTVSTDTQYF
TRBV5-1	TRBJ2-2	CASSAGTGAGELFF
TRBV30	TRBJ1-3	CAWSRGSGNTIYF
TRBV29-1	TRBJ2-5	CSVDHGKSQETQYF
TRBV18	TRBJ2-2	CASSQGTGNTGELFF
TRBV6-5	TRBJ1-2	CASSYSLSQGGYTF
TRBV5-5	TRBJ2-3	CASSLGQGLTDTQYF
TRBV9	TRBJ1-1	CASSPEGGRNTEAFF
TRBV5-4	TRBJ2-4	CASSLGGQLAKNIQYF
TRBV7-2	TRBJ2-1	CASSLGGGGHNEQFF
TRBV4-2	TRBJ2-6	CASSQASFGGAGANVLTF
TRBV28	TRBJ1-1	CASSPHVRHTEAFF
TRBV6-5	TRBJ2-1	CASSYVGSSYNEQFF
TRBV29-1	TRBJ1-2	CSVELLQGVDGYTF
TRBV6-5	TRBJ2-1	CASSSYGPKNEQFF
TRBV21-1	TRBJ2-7	CASRCSPAGGSYEQYF
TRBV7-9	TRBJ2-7	CASSLGQEQYF
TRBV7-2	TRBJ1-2	CASSLLTRERGYTF
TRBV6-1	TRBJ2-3	CASSSQTDTQYF
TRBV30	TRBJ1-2	CAWSGTSGFRGYTF
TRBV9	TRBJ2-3	CASSVQTPAGTGGTDTQYF
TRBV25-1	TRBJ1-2	CASSDGGRNYGYTF
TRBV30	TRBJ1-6	CAWSSYNSPLHF
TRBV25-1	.	CASTIYYEQYF
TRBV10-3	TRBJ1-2	CAISGDSYGYTF
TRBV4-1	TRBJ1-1	CASSQGRNTEAFF
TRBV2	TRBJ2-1	CASSRTSGGGSYNEQFF
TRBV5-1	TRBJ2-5	CASSPGSQSETQYF
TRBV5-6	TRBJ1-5	CASSWGMGGEDQPQHF
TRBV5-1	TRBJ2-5	CASSLGGLAEETQYF
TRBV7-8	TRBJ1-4	CASSLRQGNEKLFF
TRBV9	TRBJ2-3	CASSVGGSTDTQYF
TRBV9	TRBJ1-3	CASSVAGGGNTIYF
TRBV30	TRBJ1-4	CAWSVGQGREKLFF
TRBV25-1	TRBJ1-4	CASSGYRDNEKLFF
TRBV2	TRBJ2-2	CASRMMRSGELFF
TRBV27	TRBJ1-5	CASGKGQSNQPQHF
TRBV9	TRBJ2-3	CASSVSSLSTDTQYF
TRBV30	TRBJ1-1	CAWSRNTEAFF
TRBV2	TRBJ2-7	CASKGQGDEQYF
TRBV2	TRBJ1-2	CATRDRGGLHGYTF
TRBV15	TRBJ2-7	CATSSGGGSEQYF
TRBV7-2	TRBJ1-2	CASSLVGAGYTF
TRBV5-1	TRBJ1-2	CASSPLTAVTGGYTF
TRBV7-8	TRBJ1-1	CASSNTGSATEAFF
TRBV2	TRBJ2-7	CASSDWTADNYEQYF
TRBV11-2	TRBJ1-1	CASSRSQNTEAFF
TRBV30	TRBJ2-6	CAWSVQYSGANVLTF
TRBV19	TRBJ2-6	CASSIEAWGLAASGANVLTF
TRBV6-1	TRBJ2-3	CASSGRDTISTDTQYF
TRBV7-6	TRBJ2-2	CASSLEAGSGELFF
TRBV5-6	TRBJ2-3	CASSGYGRGGADTQYF
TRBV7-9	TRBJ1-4	CASSPSDRGGGKLFF
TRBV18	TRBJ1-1	CASSPEASGGEAFF